A single T cell receptor (beta chain) is shown here with its context. What it recognizes is unknown. The data were obtained in a study of cytomegalovirus exposure and HLA in healthy donors. Study in general: Of all 400 or so donors who were genotyped, 75% to 85% belonged to the Caucasian-associated ancestry cluster.

PCR primers comprised 60 Vbeta and 13 Jbeta primers. Measured with immunoSEQ multiplex PCR; TCRdb has only the in-frame clones, and not every one. The top ten clones hold 2% to 2.5% of a sample with about 98,000 clones, approximately 70% of them seen once. Study results and caveats: It was in a later analysis that TCR association rates were seen to vary by HLA locus, highest for DRB1 and lowest for HLA-C. While the bulk of TCR sequences proved rare, some public TCRs turned up in many donors. An analysis that came later showed most CMV-associated TCR beta chains appearing HLA-restricted.

The sample consisted of PBMCs. The TCR sequence derives from a man aged 50 to 60 in good health and CMV-seronegative.

The CDR3 spells CASSEGTGVYGYTF. For the CDR3, the DNA is TGTGCCAGCAGTGAGGGGACAGGGGTTTATGGCTACACCTTC. The chain has TRBV6-1 and TRBJ1-2; 10 bases align to TRBD1. The CDR3 extends over 14 amino acids. V lost 3 bases to trimming and J lost 5 bases; unmatched junction nucleotides: 3. In germline, CDR1 is MNHNS, CDR2 SASEGT.